The clone carrying this TCR beta chain has a handful of counts. Its cognate antigen is unknown. This CDR3 spans 14 amino acids. Germline CDR1 reads MNHEY; CDR2 reads SMNVEV (reference sequence). V shed 2 bases and J shed 8 bases, with 13 bases lying between them. These data originate in a study of T-cell reconstitution after alpha-beta-depleted transplantation in children. Study-wide results and limits: About two months after transplant, alpha-beta T cells reportedly came from several hundred expanded graft clones. Surviving recipient T cells and intrathymic progenitors accounted for some patients' high TCRbeta diversity at day 60. Diversity and T-cell counts at one year after transplant derived mostly from new T cells.

The library targeted TCRbeta and was prepared with unique molecular identifiers. TCRdb processed the PCR reads anew with MiXCR; each CDR3 protein has one entry. The sample gives some 450,000 distinct CDR3 sequences, over 40% of which show up once; under 30% is in the top ten. The chain couples TRBV27 to TRBJ2-1; perhaps TRBD2 as D (6 bases). This specimen consisted of PBMCs, obtained before TCRalphabeta/CD19-depleted stem cell transplant. The origin of this receptor is a girl aged 2 to 10 with aplastic anemia, due to receive a stem cell transplant. In nucleotides, the CDR3 is TGTGCCAGCAGTTTACAGCGGCGGGGCGATGAGCAGTTCTTC. This codes for CASSLQRRGDEQFF.